One TCR beta chain is described in this entry. The data belong to a study of T cell changes during pregnancy in multiple sclerosis. TCRdb's copy holds only in-frame clones and misses some; the assay was immunoSEQ multiplex PCR. This repertoire shows about 44,000 clones, over 75% found once; its top ten account for 0.65% to 0.9%. This CDR3 has 15 residues. The V end lost 1 base, the J end lost 8 bases, and 17 bases lay between the germline ends. Germline lookup yields CDR1 SNHLY and CDR2 FYNNEI. The sequencing here drew on CD4+ T cells from peripheral blood mononuclear cells, taken before pregnancy. This receptor was obtained from a female donor with multiple sclerosis, enrolled in a pregnancy study. The chain employs TRBV2 and TRBJ1-2, with D tentatively TRBD1 (5 bases). The CDR3 DNA reads TGTGCCAGCAGTGAAGTCTTAGGCTTCGGGGGAGGCTACACCTTC. It codes for CASSEVLGFGGGYTF. Full variable domain (outside the CDR3, taken from reference TRBV2 and TRBJ1-2): EPEVTQTPSHQVTQMGQEVILRCVPISNHLYFYWYRQILGQKVEFLVSFYNNEISEKSEIFDDQFSVERPDGSNFTLKIRSTKLEDSAMYFCASSEVLGFGGGYTFGSGTRLTVV.